This record concerns one TCR beta chain sequence. The sample holds one count of this clone. Its antigen has not been determined. No base quality information exists; no much larger clone differs at one position. Inclusion was restricted to participants for whom at least one PBMC sample before ART initiation and at least two post-ART samples were available. All participants with HIV were treated in the United States of America. Before DNA extraction, cryopreserved samples of roughly 1-10 million PBMC were thawed and washed. At the time of the earliest PBMC sample, participants with HIV were aged between 23 and 54 years. Each participant contributed PBMC samples from 1-4 timepoints before ART initiation and 2-8 timepoints after ART initiation, with a median of 7 samples. For every participant, serial HIV viral load, CD4+ T-cell count, ART history and demographic data were obtained. Using a Qiagen kit on a QIAcube, genomic DNA was extracted from unsorted PBMC, with samples processed in batches of 12.

The data derive from a study of long-term antiretroviral therapy in people with HIV (dated by TCRdb to 2021 to 2024). In the study overall: Collection of the earliest samples took place about a decade ahead of the 2015 WHO recommendation for immediate ART, at a time when ART was typically delayed until CD4 counts fell. About 40% of the roughly 30 participants with HIV were female. A retrospective serial study tested whether changes in peripheral blood TRB repertoire composition and diversity were associated with ART initiation and durable HIV suppression. The cohort contributed about 180 cryopreserved PBMC samples from about 29 adults with confirmed HIV infection, collected serially over a mean of approximately six years (range 1-12). No cross-contamination during QIAcube processing turned up in test extractions that ran a monoclonal T-cell line alongside 30 or so polyclonal samples. Broader findings and caveats from the paper: The repertoire was dominated across all time points by expanded TRB clones identified before ART initiation, although this dominance was seen to fluctuate and to decrease in many PLHIV after ART. CDR3 length ranges in HIV repertoires were narrower than in controls, and network structure suggested an antigen-experienced repertoire with only a slight naive shift after ART. No data were available on ART adherence, viral resistance or therapy changes, limiting inferences about post-ART repertoire changes. The samples span the years 2004 to 2017, and the ART regimens used may be less effective than current regimens. Starting ART was linked to a significant rise in TRB diversity, yet even after long-term ART the diversity remained significantly lower than in transplant donor controls. Because cell numbers in pre-ART samples were limited, unsorted PBMC were profiled instead of sorted CD4+ and CD8+ T cells. Owing to limited PBMC availability, only the TCR beta chain was sequenced, without alpha chain pairing.

The immunoSEQ hsTCRB v3.0 assay was used at survey level resolution to sequence the TRB variable region. TRB sequencing targeted a depth of about 40,000-55,000 T-cell genomes per sample. An Illumina MiSeq with a v3 150-cycle kit was used to sequence the pooled TRB libraries. Concerning the study's data processing: Analysis of repertoires was carried out in R inside a reproducible Nextflow workflow spanning QC, data transformation and analysis. LymphoSeq2, an R package for AIRR-Seq data exploration, was used to implement custom analyses. A few samples yielding fewer than 5000 total TRB sequences were excluded, leaving more than 150 analyzed HIV repertoires. Among the roughly 190 retained HIV repertoires, around 60 were collected before ART initiation and some 130 were collected after ART initiation. Repertoires were downsampled to 5000 TRB nucleotide sequences, with summary statistics averaged over 100 downsampling iterations. Only TRB sequences with CDR3 regions of at least seven amino acids were retained for analysis. Diversity was measured with a Shannon entropy-derived clonality score and the Gini coefficient. In repertoire networks, the top 5000 CDR3 amino acid sequences were linked whenever an edit distance of one separated two sequences. GLIPH2 predicted antigen specificity groups and MHC restriction for TRB CDR3 amino acid sequences. To flag known associations with CMV, EBV, HIV or tissue antigens, CDR3 amino acid sequences were compared against VDJdb and McPAS-TCR. Pre-ART, post-ART and control groups were compared with Wilcoxon signed-rank tests and Holm-Bonferroni correction. TCRdb provides this immuneACCESS table in a form limited to in-frame rearrangements. Some clones are lacking; in checked studies, under half of them reflect an unresolved V gene, and why the rest are absent is not known. V and J calls and clone size follow that table, whereas D and trimming were derived from the DNA. The sample table shows about 12,000 clones, and 82% are seen once. Of the sample, around a sixth falls within the top ten clones.

Looking up the germline V gene (reference sequence) yields CDR1 SEHNR and CDR2 FQNEAQ. Trimming costs V 5 bases and J 4 bases, and their ends lie 17 bases apart. The CDR3, cysteine through phenylalanine, is 15 amino acids long. Only the CDR3 DNA is retained, 45 bases long and in frame from the first base. Rearrangement joined TRBV7-9 to TRBJ1-2, and possibly TRBD1, on 5 matching bases. The origin of this receptor is a man aged 50 to 59 with HIV. The sequencing used unsorted PBMCs, collected 8 to 8.5 years after starting antiretroviral therapy. The DNA reads as follows: TGTGCCAGCAGCCCCCGGGAGGGGCTAGGCTATGGCTACACCTTC. The resulting protein is CASSPREGLGYGYTF.